The rows below give T cell receptor beta chains drawn from one sample of a study of shared clonotypes between healthy human individuals. The method was immunoSEQ multiplex PCR; TCRdb's version includes in-frame clones alone and lacks a portion of them. The sample lists approximately 92,000 clones; 60% to 70% were seen once. The sequencing sample was made of memory CD8+ T cells sorted from blood. These receptors were taken from a young man in good health. The CDR3 runs from the conserved cysteine through the conserved F or W. The D gene is left open where the match is weak. Rows give clone size only sometimes, using once, few, many, or a class for an expanded clone.

clone_size,j_call,v_call,d_call,cdr3_nt,cdr3_aa
-,TRBJ2-3,TRBV9,TRBD2,TGTGCCAGCAGCTTTAGCGGGTCCGGGCCCTACACAGATACGCAGTATTTT,CASSFSGSGPYTDTQYF
-,TRBJ1-5,TRBV6-1,-,TGTGCCAGCAGTGAAGTCAGGGGACATGGGTATAGCAATCAGCCCCAGCATTTT,CASSEVRGHGYSNQPQHF
-,TRBJ1-2,TRBV6-5,-,TGTGCCAGCAGTGAAACAGCTAACTATGGCTACACCTTC,CASSETANYGYTF
-,TRBJ1-6,TRBV6-1,-,TGTGCCAGCAGTGAAGCAGGGGAAAATAGTTCACCCCTCCACTTT,CASSEAGENSSPLHF
-,TRBJ1-1,TRBV15,-,TGTGCCACCAGCAGGGACATCCCGGACGCTGAAGCTTTCTTT,CATSRDIPDAEAFF
-,TRBJ2-7,TRBV10-2,-,TGCGCCAGCAGTATCCTCTACGAGCAGTACTTC,CASSILYEQYF
few,TRBJ2-7,TRBV30,TRBD1,TGTGCCTGGAGTTGGGGGACAGGGACCTACGAGCAGTACTTC,CAWSWGTGTYEQYF
-,TRBJ2-7,TRBV29-1,TRBD2,TGCAGCGGGGCGGGACTAGCGGGCGGACCCTCCTACGAGCAGTACTTC,CSGAGLAGGPSYEQYF
few,TRBJ2-1,TRBV7-7,TRBD2,TGTGCTAGCAGCTTTCGAGCGGGAGGCTACAATGAGCAGTTCTTC,CASSFRAGGYNEQFF
-,TRBJ1-2,TRBV6-5,TRBD1,TGTGCCAGCAGTTTCTCCCGAGGTGAGGGGGCGCGAGGCTACACCTTC,CASSFSRGEGARGYTF
few,TRBJ2-5,TRBV5-1,-,TGCGCCAGCAGCCGGACGGATGGGCCAGAGACCCAGTACTTC,CASSRTDGPETQYF
-,TRBJ2-1,TRBV6-1,-,TGTGCCAGCAGTGAGGGGGCCTACAATGAGCAGTTCTTC,CASSEGAYNEQFF
-,TRBJ2-2,TRBV27,TRBD2,TGTGCCAGCAGTCCCTCCCTGGGAGCGGGAGAGGGCGGGGAGCTGTTTTTT,CASSPSLGAGEGGELFF
-,TRBJ2-5,TRBV4-3,-,TGCGCCAGCAGCCAAGCTTTATCTTCTGGGGAGACCCAGTACTTC,CASSQALSSGETQYF
-,TRBJ1-1,TRBV29-1,-,TGCAGCGTTAACCTCTCCCCGAAGGAGAACACTGAAGCTTTCTTT,CSVNLSPKENTEAFF
few,TRBJ2-1,TRBV29-1,TRBD2,TGCAGCGTTGATTGGGGACTAGAAGACCACAATGAGCAGTTCTTC,CSVDWGLEDHNEQFF
once,TRBJ1-1,TRBV9,-,TGTGCCAGCAGCCCGATGTGGGGCGGGAACACTGAAGCTTTCTTT,CASSPMWGGNTEAFF
-,TRBJ2-5,TRBV2,TRBD2,TGTGCGAACATAATATCCGCGGGAGCGGGGGAAGAGACCCAGTACTTC,CANIISAGAGEETQYF
-,TRBJ1-2,TRBV7-8,-,TGTGCCAGCAGCCCCGTCAGGACAAACTCGGGCTACACCTTC,CASSPVRTNSGYTF
-,TRBJ2-1,TRBV6-4,TRBD1,TGTGCCAGCAGTGACTCGACAGGGGAAAATGAGCAGTTCTTC,CASSDSTGENEQFF